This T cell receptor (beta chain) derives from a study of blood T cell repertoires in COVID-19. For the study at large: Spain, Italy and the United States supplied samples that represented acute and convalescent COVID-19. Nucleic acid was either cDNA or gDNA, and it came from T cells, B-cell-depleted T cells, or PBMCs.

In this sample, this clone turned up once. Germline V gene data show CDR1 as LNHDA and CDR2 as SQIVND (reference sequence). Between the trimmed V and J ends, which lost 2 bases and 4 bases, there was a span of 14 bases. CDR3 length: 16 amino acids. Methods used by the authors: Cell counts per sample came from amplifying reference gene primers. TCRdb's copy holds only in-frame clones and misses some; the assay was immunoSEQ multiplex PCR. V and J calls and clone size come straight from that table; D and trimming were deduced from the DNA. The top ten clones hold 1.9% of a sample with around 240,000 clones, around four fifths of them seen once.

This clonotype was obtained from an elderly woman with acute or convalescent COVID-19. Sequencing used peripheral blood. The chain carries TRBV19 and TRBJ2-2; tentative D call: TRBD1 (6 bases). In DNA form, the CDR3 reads TGTGCCAGTAGTATACCTCACAGGGCGAGCACCGGGGAGCTGTTTTTT. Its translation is CASSIPHRASTGELFF. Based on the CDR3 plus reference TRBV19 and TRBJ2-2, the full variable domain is DGGITQSPKYLFRKEGQNVTLSCEQNLNHDAMYWYRQDPGQGLRLIYYSQIVNDFQKGDIAEGYSVSREKKESFPLTVTSAQKNPTAFYLCASSIPHRASTGELFFGEGSRLTVL.